This TCR beta chain was retrieved from a study of metastatic and nonmetastatic thyroid tumors. In the study overall: Repertoire data that came from the blood and tumor or nodule tissue of malignant and benign thyroid patients were compared.

In the source study's methods: Clinicopathological groups supplied CDR3 differences that were used to build a distant-metastasis classifier for papillary thyroid cancer. TCRdb re-clonotyped the PCR reads through MiXCR. The V and J calls were not made by the authors but by TCRdb's processing. The repertoire includes 25,000 to 30,000 clones, more than 20% of them detected once, and 2% to 3% sits in the top ten. In this sample, this clone turned up many times. The antigen remains unidentified. Per germline, CDR1 DFQATT and CDR2 SNEGSKA (reference sequence). V lost 3 bases, J lost 2 bases, and 17 bases lay in between. This CDR3 region has 16 residues. Patients had received no treatment of any kind before thyroid surgery. Whole-study findings and limits: In both blood and tumor samples, TCR beta diversity was reported significantly higher for malignant than benign nodules.

The clonotype was recovered from a female donor with papillary thyroid cancer or a benign thyroid nodule (not recorded which). Some clones in this sample may be carry-over from other donors' samples. Sequencing was performed on blood. The gene calls are TRBV20-1 and TRBJ1-5, with D possibly TRBD1 on 5 matching bases. CDR3 in amino acids: CSASQIGREGNQPQHF. The CDR3 DNA reads TGCAGTGCTAGCCAGATCGGCAGGGAAGGCAATCAGCCCCAGCATTTT.